This TCR beta chain comes out of a study of blood T cells in healthy people across ages. The authors ran a second PCR of about 6 to 11 cycles using a sample-barcoded 5' primer and a J-beta primer mix. In TCRdb, the 5' RACE reads were re-called with MiXCR into one record per CDR3 protein. The sample carries roughly 1,300,000 distinct CDR3 sequences, roughly 59% recorded once. The sequencing input was blood. This clonotype was sampled from a man aged 18 to 29 in good health.

The CDR3 coding sequence is TGTGCCACCAGCAGTACTAGCGGGAGGACAGATACGCAGTATTTT. It codes for CATSSTSGRTDTQYF. The rearrangement joins TRBV15 to TRBJ2-3, with 12 bases identical to TRBD2. Germline V CDR1 and CDR2: LNHNV, YYDKDF (reference sequence). J was trimmed by 3 bases and V by 3 bases; bases with no gene match: 1. The CDR3 has 15 amino acids.